Listed here is a single T cell receptor (beta chain). These data originate in a study of T cells in Graves' hyperthyroidism and ophthalmopathy. Across the whole study: Peripheral blood was secured at the point of initial diagnosis, before any treatment.

RNA transcripts provided the source from which TCR beta CDR3 regions were amplified. Initially, a first-round RT-PCR of the TCR CDR3 employed the HTBI primer set. Each CDR3 protein is one row after TCRdb ran MiXCR on the multiplex PCR reads. This repertoire shows roughly 400,000 distinct CDR3 sequences, more than 20% found once; its top ten account for roughly 70%. Absence of ophthalmopathy progression within 18 months defined stable Graves' hyperthyroidism. Hyperthyroidism had been newly diagnosed in patients aged 18 to 65, and its duration was under 2 months. Clinicians diagnosed patients from clinical symptoms, serum thyroxine and TRAb, thyroid ultrasound and orbital computed tomography. CDR3 length equals 15 residues. The germline V gene has CDR1 MNHEY and CDR2 SMNVEV (reference sequence). V shed 3 bases and J shed 4 bases, with 14 bases lying between them.

The V call is TRBV27, the J call TRBJ2-3; possible D gene TRBD2, 6 bases. Sequencing was carried out using blood. The clonotype originates from a man aged 45 to 65 with Graves' hyperthyroidism. CDR3 in DNA: TGTGCCAGCAGTTTCGCGGGGACTGGGGCAGATACGCAGTATTTT. Its protein is CASSFAGTGADTQYF.